One and the same sample provided the 16 T cell receptor beta chains below, sequenced in a study of cytomegalovirus exposure and HLA in healthy donors. Primers included in the PCR were 60 Vbeta and 13 Jbeta primers. Here immunoSEQ multiplex PCR was the method, and the copy in TCRdb shows in-frame clones only, minus some. Among about 150,000 clones, about three quarters were seen once, and the ten largest hold under 4.5%. Sequencing was carried out using PBMCs. These receptors originate from a woman aged 35 to 49 in good health and CMV-seronegative.

The chain employs TRBV6-1 and TRBJ2-7; a possible D gene is TRBD2 (5 bases). V was shortened by 6 bases and J by 3 bases, with 9 bases between the two germline ends. The CDR3 runs to 12 residues. Germline V gene lookup returns CDR1 MNHNS and CDR2 SASEGT. This CDR3 reads CASRPGVYEQYF. CDR3 in DNA: TGTGCCAGCAGGCCCGGGGTCTACGAGCAGTACTTC.

V usage is TRBV11-2 and J usage is TRBJ2-2; TRBD1 aligns across 8 bases. The junction had 3 bases not matched to a gene; V was cut back by 6 bases and J by 0 bases. The germline gives CDR1 SGHAT, CDR2 FQNNGV. The CDR3 extends over 15 amino acids. The CDR3 protein is CASRGQVSNTGELFF. CDR3 bases: TGTGCCAGCAGGGGACAGGTCTCGAACACCGGGGAGCTGTTTTTT.

CDR3 loop: CASSPLAGGPSDTQYF. The CDR3 DNA follows: TGTGCCAGCTCACCATTAGCGGGGGGGCCATCTGATACGCAGTATTTT. The gene calls are TRBV18 and TRBJ2-3; 11 nucleotides align to TRBD2. The germline V gene has CDR1 KGHSH and CDR2 LQKENI. V lost 2 bases to trimming and J lost 6 bases; unmatched junction nucleotides: 7. The CDR3 extends over 16 amino acids. The full variable domain, in which reference TRBV18 and TRBJ2-3 provide the parts outside the CDR3, is NAGVMQNPRHLVRRRGQEARLRCSPMKGHSHVYWYRQLPEEGLKFMVYLQKENIIDESGMPKERFSAEFPKEGPSILRIQQVVRGDSAAYFCASSPLAGGPSDTQYFGPGTRLTVL.

V is TRBV4-1 and J is TRBJ1-2; 9 nucleotides align to TRBD1. This CDR3 has 15 amino acids. Germline CDR1 and CDR2: MGHRA and YSYEKL. Trimming at V came to 2 bases and at J to 2 bases, leaving 3 bases not matched to a gene. In DNA, the CDR3 is TGCGCCAGCAGCCAATCAGACAGGGGGAACTATGGCTACACCTTC. Its translation: CASSQSDRGNYGYTF.

J is TRBJ2-4 and V is TRBV5-6, with D possibly TRBD1 on 6 matching bases. Germline CDR1 is SGHDT and CDR2 is YYEEEE. The CDR3 runs to 14 residues. V gave up 5 bases and J gave up 3 bases, with 12 bases separating them. The CDR3 sequence: CASREFRGKNIQYF. Written as DNA, the CDR3 is TGTGCCAGCAGAGAATTCAGGGGCAAAAACATTCAGTACTTC.

The rearrangement links TRBV18 to TRBJ1-1; 7 bases match TRBD1. Germline CDR1 reads KGHSH; CDR2 reads LQKENI. The V and J ends lost 3 bases and 10 bases, in that order; junction bases with no gene match: 14. The CDR3 length is 15 residues. CDR3 DNA sequence: TGTGCCAGCTCACCCGAGACAGGGTTTGGCGGCGGAGCTTTCTTT. This sequence encodes CASSPETGFGGGAFF.

The genes are TRBV5-6 and TRBJ2-3; 7 bases map to TRBD1. Germline values: CDR1 SGHDT, CDR2 YYEEEE. The V and J ends lost 3 bases and 1 base, in that order; junction bases with no gene match: 2. The CDR3 has 14 amino acids. The CDR3 spells CASSYDRGTDTQYF. The CDR3 bases are TGTGCCAGCAGCTATGACAGGGGCACAGATACGCAGTATTTT.

The rearrangement joins TRBV19 to TRBJ2-7, with 7 bases that match TRBD2. Trimming at V came to 0 bases and at J to 4 bases, leaving 9 bases not matched to a gene. Germline V CDR1 and CDR2: LNHDA, SQIVND (reference sequence). This CDR3 has 16 amino acids. CDR3 protein: CASSIEHRDYRYEQYF. The CDR3 DNA reads as TGTGCCAGTAGTATAGAACACCGGGACTACCGATACGAGCAGTACTTC.

This clone was recorded only once. This chain uses TRBV30 with TRBJ1-1, with D perhaps TRBD1 (6 bases). Trimming removed 3 bases from V and 1 base from J, with 12 bases in between. Germline loops: CDR1 GTSNPN, CDR2 SVGIG (reference sequence). The CDR3 has 14 residues. The CDR3, as DNA: TGTGCCTGGAGCCGGTGGGGGCCGAACACTGAAGCTTTCTTT. Amino acid sequence: CAWSRWGPNTEAFF.

V usage is TRBV4-1 and J usage is TRBJ2-7, with D maybe TRBD1 (6 bases). Germline loops: CDR1 MGHRA, CDR2 YSYEKL. The CDR3 is 16 residues long. Trimming took 0 bases from V and 2 from J, leaving 14 bases between them. The CDR3 DNA follows: TGCGCCAGCAGCCAAGATTTTAGGACAGTTACCTACGAGCAGTACTTC. It codes for CASSQDFRTVTYEQYF.

V usage is TRBV29-1 and J usage is TRBJ2-5; 10 bases agree with TRBD2. The J call could be wrong; TRBJ2-7 is a better fit for the DNA end. Germline lookup yields CDR1 SQVTM and CDR2 ANQGSEA. This CDR3 comprises 11 residues. This CDR3 is CSGTSGYEQYF. The DNA for the CDR3 is TGCAGCGGGACTAGCGGCTACGAGCAGTACTTC.

The genes are TRBV7-6 and TRBJ2-7; 10 bases match TRBD1. Germline assignment: CDR1 SGHVS and CDR2 FNYEAQ. V lost 5 bases and J lost 4; bases outside the gene matches: 8. The CDR3 has 15 residues. CDR3 nucleotides: TGTGCCAGCAGCGGAGGGGGGACAGGGGAATACGAGCAGTACTTC. Amino acids: CASSGGGTGEYEQYF.

This chain joins TRBV19 and TRBJ2-7, with D unclear. The CDR3 totals 12 residues. Germline CDR1 LNHDA, CDR2 SQIVND (reference sequence). V lost 3 bases and J 0 bases, leaving 3 bases between the germline ends. The DNA of the CDR3 is TGTGCCAGTAGTATCTTCTCCTACGAGCAGTACTTC. Its protein product is CASSIFSYEQYF. Supplemented by reference TRBV19 and TRBJ2-7, the full variable domain reads DGGITQSPKYLFRKEGQNVTLSCEQNLNHDAMYWYRQDPGQGLRLIYYSQIVNDFQKGDIAEGYSVSREKKESFPLTVTSAQKNPTAFYLCASSIFSYEQYFGPGTRLTVT.

This chain connects TRBV5-1 to TRBJ1-1; D gene uncertain. The V end lost 0 bases, the J end lost 1 base, and 10 bases lay between the germline ends. Germline V CDR1 and CDR2: SGHRS, YFSETQ. The CDR3 totals 15 residues. In nucleotides, the CDR3 is TGCGCCAGCAGCTTGGACTTCCTGCCGAACACTGAAGCTTTCTTT. Protein: CASSLDFLPNTEAFF. Together with reference TRBV5-1 and TRBJ1-1, the CDR3 gives the full variable domain: KAGVTQTPRYLIKTRGQQVTLSCSPISGHRSVSWYQQTPGQGLQFLFEYFSETQRNKGNFPGRFSGRQFSNSRSEMNVSTLELGDSALYLCASSLDFLPNTEAFFGQGTRLTVV.

This clone appeared a few times. The rearrangement uses TRBV28 and TRBJ1-5, with D possibly matching TRBD1 (5 bases). The ends were cut back, 6 bases at V and 5 bases at J, with 23 bases in the middle. The CDR3 has 17 amino acids. Germline CDR1 MDHEN, CDR2 SYDVKM. DNA of the CDR3: TGTGCCAGCAGACCAAGACAATGGGGCAGATTGCATCAGCCCCAGCATTTT. Its translation is CASRPRQWGRLHQPQHF.

This clone has only a few counts. The V and J genes are TRBV19 and TRBJ2-1; tentatively, D is TRBD1 (5 bases). Germline CDR1 is LNHDA and CDR2 is SQIVND (reference sequence). This CDR3 spans 15 amino acids. Between the trimmed V and J ends, which lost 5 bases and 4 bases, there was a span of 15 bases. CDR3: CASSATETGYNEQFF. CDR3 in DNA: TGTGCCAGTAGTGCCACGGAAACAGGATACAATGAGCAGTTCTTC.